Detailed here is one T cell receptor (beta chain). Its antigen is as yet unknown. V dropped 5 bases and J dropped 6; count of bases not matched to a gene: 7. Germline CDR1 and CDR2: LGHDT and YNNKEL (reference sequence). The CDR3 is 15 amino acids. These data are taken from a study of T cell responses to AZD1222 COVID-19 vaccine. Turning to the study itself: Pooled together were second doses at about 4 or about 12 weeks. Regarding the study as a whole: Recipients of two AZD1222 doses showed rising Spike-specific TCR breadth and depth. Spike was spanned by vaccine-associated CD4 TCRs, which were dominant at 160-218 and 743-854.

Method: immunoSEQ multiplex PCR; TCRdb's copy keeps in-frame clones and lacks some. The data show under 120,000 clones, more than 85% seen once. This TCR derives from an adult in good health. The material was peripheral blood, obtained on day 0 of AZD1222 vaccination. The chain recombines TRBV3-1 (or the pseudogene TRBV3-2) with TRBJ2-1; TRBD2 matches 10 bases. CDR3 DNA: TGTGCCAGCAGCTCTCTGAGCGGGGGGGCCAATGAGCAGTTCTTC. Its translation: CASSSLSGGANEQFF.